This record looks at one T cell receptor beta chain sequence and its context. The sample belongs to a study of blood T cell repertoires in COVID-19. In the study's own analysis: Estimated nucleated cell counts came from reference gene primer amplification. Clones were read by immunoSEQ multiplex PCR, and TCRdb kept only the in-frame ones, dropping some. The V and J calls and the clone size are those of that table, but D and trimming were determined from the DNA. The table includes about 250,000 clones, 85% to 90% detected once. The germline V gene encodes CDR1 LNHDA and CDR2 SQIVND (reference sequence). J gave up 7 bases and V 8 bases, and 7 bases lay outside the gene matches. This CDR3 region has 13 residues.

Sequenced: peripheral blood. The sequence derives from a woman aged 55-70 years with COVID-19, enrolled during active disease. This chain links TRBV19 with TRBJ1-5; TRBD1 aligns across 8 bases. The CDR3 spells CASQDRGRQPQHF. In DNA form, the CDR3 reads TGTGCCAGTCAAGACAGGGGTCGGCAGCCCCAGCATTTT.